This T cell receptor beta chain was identified in a study of response to subunit inactivated influenza vaccine. Overall study results and limits: The study's authors posited that every seasonal influenza vaccination enlists few new T cells.

Germline V gene sequence: CDR1 DFQATT, CDR2 SNEGSKA (reference sequence). This CDR3 comprises 12 residues. V shed 0 bases and J shed 6 bases, with 9 bases lying between them. This clonotype was counted only a few times. Its antigen is currently unknown. TCRdb ran MiXCR on the RT-PCR reads and lists one entry per CDR3 protein. The table has hundreds of thousands of distinct CDR3 sequences, approximately 14% seen once. The V call is TRBV20-1, the J call TRBJ2-7; D is uncertain. The sequence was collected from a man aged 50 or older who received an inactivated influenza vaccine. Sequencing was performed on PBMCs from blood, taken 14 to 15 days before vaccination. The CDR3 DNA is TGCAGTGCTAGAGACTTCGGTGGCGAGCAGTACTTC. It is translated as CSARDFGGEQYF.